The entry that follows covers one TCR beta chain sequence. No cognate antigen has been identified for it. No base-level quality is on record; no much larger clone is a single base apart. The sample's time point label is to be understood as: baseline before first vaccination. The vaccinee samples were drawn from two UK trials, COV001 and COV002, one of which was a single-blind randomized controlled phase 2/3 trial testing AZD1222 (ChAdOx1 nCoV-19) in healthy adults. Trial participant PBMC samples were collected at day 0 and day 28 after the second dose for TCRbeta chain sequencing. The data belong to a study of T cell responses to AZD1222 COVID-19 vaccine (dated by TCRdb to the early 2020s). About the study as a whole: AZD1222 recipients given second doses at about 4 weeks or at about 12 weeks were pooled, since spike-specific TCR depth and breadth were not found to differ between the two schedules. A total of about 230 trial participants underwent TCR sequencing, of whom roughly 210 received two doses of AZD1222 and roughly 25 received two doses of the MenACWY control vaccine. Trial participants were enrolled into age subgroups of 18-55, 56-69 and 70-plus years, which contained roughly 140, 27 and 60 TCR-sequenced participants, respectively.

At the junction V is shortened by 1 base and J by 3 bases; bases outside the gene matches: 2. According to the germline V gene, CDR1 reads MDHEN and CDR2 reads SYDVKM. Taken from cysteine to phenylalanine, the CDR3 has 15 residues. Only CDR3 DNA remains: 45 bases, in frame from the first base. The CDR3 regions of human TCRbeta chains were subjected to immunosequencing. In the original analysis: TCRs in the repertoires were compared against a reference library of SARS-CoV-2-specific TCRs that had been generated with the MIRA antigen-specificity platform. Breadth was defined as the fraction of unique TCRs that were SARS-CoV-2-associated, and depth was defined as the fraction of total T cells that were SARS-CoV-2-associated. Using the MIRA data, each spike-specific TCR was assigned both to the spike region to which the TCR was reactive and to a CD4 or CD8 class. Log10-transformed breadth and depth values were compared by one-way ANOVA with Sidak's multiple comparisons tests. This is the immuneACCESS table as TCRdb keeps it, with only in-frame sequences that have V and J called. A part of the clones is gone; compared with another copy, unresolved V genes explain less than half, and the rest is unexplained. V, J and clone size reflect that table, while D and trimming were determined from the DNA. Recorded for this sample are about 97,000 clones; 90% of them occurred a single time. The biggest ten clones account for approximately 1.2% of the sample.

Study-wide findings and limitations: No day 14 peak-response samples were available, so repertoires were characterized only after the peak T cell response. In the small 56-69-year group, the increase in depth fell short of significance, most likely because of low power. Participants were mostly white British, with more females than males. The authors suggested clonal diversity may have been underestimated. CD4 TCRs associated with the vaccine covered the entire spike protein, and the dominant responses were in regions 160-218 and 743-854. After two AZD1222 doses, spike-specific TCR breadth and depth were significantly higher than at day 0 and than in MenACWY recipients. Only six AZD1222 recipients were SARS-CoV-2 seropositive at baseline, limiting conclusions about previously exposed vaccinees. Epitopes outside the regions mutated in the B.1.351 and B.1.1.7 variants were reportedly recognized by nearly half of the unique spike-specific TCRs.

This sample comprised peripheral blood, obtained on day 0 of AZD1222 vaccination. The chain is made from TRBV28 and TRBJ2-7; 11 of the junction bases match TRBD1. The sequence was obtained from an adult in good health. The DNA sequence is given as TGTGCCAGCAGTTTATCAGGGACAGGGGGCTACGAGCAGTACTTC. Protein translation: CASSLSGTGGYEQYF. When the CDR3 is completed using the reference TRBV28 and TRBJ2-7 genes on either side, the full variable domain is DVKVTQSSRYLVKRTGEKVFLECVQDMDHENMFWYRQDPGLGLRLIYFSYDVKMKEKGDIPEGYSVSREKKERFSLILESASTNQTSMYLCASSLSGTGGYEQYFGPGTRLTVT.